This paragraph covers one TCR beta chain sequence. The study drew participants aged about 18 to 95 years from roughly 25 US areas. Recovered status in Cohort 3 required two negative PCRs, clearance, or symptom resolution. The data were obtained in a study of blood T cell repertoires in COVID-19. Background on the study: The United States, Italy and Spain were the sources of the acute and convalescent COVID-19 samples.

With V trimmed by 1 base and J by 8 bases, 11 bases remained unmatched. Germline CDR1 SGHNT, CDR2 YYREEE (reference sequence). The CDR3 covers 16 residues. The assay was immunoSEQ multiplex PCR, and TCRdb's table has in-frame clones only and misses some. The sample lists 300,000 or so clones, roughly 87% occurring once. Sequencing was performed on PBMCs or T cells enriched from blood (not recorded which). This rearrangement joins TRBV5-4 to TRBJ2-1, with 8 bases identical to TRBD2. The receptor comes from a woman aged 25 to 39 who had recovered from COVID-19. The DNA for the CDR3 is TGTGCCAGCAGCTTGTTACGGGGACTAGTTGTAGATGAGCAGTTCTTC. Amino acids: CASSLLRGLVVDEQFF.